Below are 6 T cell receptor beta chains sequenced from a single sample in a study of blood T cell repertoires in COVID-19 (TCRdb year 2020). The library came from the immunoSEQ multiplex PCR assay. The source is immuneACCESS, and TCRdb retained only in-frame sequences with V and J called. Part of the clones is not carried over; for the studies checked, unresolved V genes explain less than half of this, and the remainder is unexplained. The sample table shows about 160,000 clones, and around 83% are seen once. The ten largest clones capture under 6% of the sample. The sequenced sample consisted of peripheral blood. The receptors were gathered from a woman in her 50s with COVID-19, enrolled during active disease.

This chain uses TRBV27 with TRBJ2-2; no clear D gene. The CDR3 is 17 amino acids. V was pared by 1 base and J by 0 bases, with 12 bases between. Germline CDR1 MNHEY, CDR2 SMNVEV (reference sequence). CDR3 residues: CASSLWARQPNTGELFF. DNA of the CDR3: TGTGCCAGCAGTTTATGGGCTCGGCAGCCGAACACCGGGGAGCTGTTTTTT.

Here the CDR3 reads CASTGGSAGNTIYF. In DNA, the CDR3 is TGTGCCTCGACGGGGGGATCGGCTGGAAACACCATATATTTT. This chain connects TRBV19 to TRBJ1-3, with a possible D match to TRBD1 (5 bases). Looked up from germline, CDR1 is LNHDA and CDR2 is SQIVND (reference sequence). The CDR3 length is 14 residues. Trimming stripped 11 bases from V and 2 bases from J, with 16 bases between.

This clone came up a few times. CDR3 in DNA: TGCAGCGTTGAAGAAGCGGCAGGGGGCGAGCAGTACTTC. This encodes CSVEEAAGGEQYF. J is TRBJ2-7 and V is TRBV29-1; TRBD1 agrees at 7 bases. The CDR3 totals 13 residues. V lost 0 bases and J lost 6; bases outside the gene matches: 5. Germline V lookup: CDR1 SQVTM, CDR2 ANQGSEA.

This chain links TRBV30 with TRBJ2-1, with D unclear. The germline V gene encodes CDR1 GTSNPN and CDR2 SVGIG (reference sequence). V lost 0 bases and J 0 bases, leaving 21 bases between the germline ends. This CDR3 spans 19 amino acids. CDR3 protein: CAWSVQHRIRESSYNEQFF. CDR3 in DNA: TGTGCCTGGAGTGTACAGCACCGCATTCGTGAAAGCTCCTACAATGAGCAGTTCTTC.

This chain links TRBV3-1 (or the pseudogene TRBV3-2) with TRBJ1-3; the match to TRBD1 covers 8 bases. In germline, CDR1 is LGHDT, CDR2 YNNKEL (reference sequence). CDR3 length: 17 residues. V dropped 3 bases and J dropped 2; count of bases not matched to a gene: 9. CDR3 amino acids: CASSHLDRAKAGNTIYF. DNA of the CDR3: TGTGCCAGCAGCCACCTGGACAGGGCTAAGGCTGGAAACACCATATATTTT.

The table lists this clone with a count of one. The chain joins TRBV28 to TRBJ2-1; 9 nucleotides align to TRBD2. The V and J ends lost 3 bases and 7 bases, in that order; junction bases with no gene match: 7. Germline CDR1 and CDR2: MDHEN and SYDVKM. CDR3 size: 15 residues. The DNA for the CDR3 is TGTGCCAGCAGTTTTGGCGGGGGGGCGCAGAATGAGCAGTTCTTC. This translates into CASSFGGGAQNEQFF. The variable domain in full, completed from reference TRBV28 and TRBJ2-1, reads DVKVTQSSRYLVKRTGEKVFLECVQDMDHENMFWYRQDPGLGLRLIYFSYDVKMKEKGDIPEGYSVSREKKERFSLILESASTNQTSMYLCASSFGGGAQNEQFFGPGTRLTVL.